Included here is one TCR beta chain sequence, with context. Its antigen is not known. This entry belongs to a study of blood T cells in healthy people across ages. Investigators took 8.5 to 10 milliliters of peripheral blood from every donor. With V trimmed by 8 bases and J by 6 bases, 11 bases remained unmatched. The V gene's germline CDR1 is KGHSH and CDR2 LQKENI. This CDR3 spans 16 amino acids. Then a second PCR, running roughly 7 to 11 cycles, was carried out with a sample-barcoded 5' primer and a J-beta primer mix. TCRdb re-called the 5' RACE reads with MiXCR, one entry per CDR3 protein. The table shows roughly 2 million distinct CDR3 sequences, with 49% occurring only once. Study findings and constraints: Across the age range, TCR beta diversity per million T cells fell in a roughly linear way. With unsorted PBMCs, a conclusive comparison of naive versus antigen-experienced cells was not possible.

Source material: blood. The receptor comes from a woman aged 40 to 50 in good health. This chain joins TRBV18 and TRBJ2-1; 12 bases are shared with TRBD1. CDR3 in DNA: TGTGCCAGCGCGCCCGGGGGACAGGGGGCGATCAATGAGCAGTTCTTC. Translation gives CASAPGGQGAINEQFF.